The entry below describes one TCR beta chain. Sequenced by immunoSEQ multiplex PCR; TCRdb stores in-frame clones only, minus some. The table lists around 40,000 clones, nearly 95% of them singletons. Germline V gene lookup returns CDR1 LNHDA and CDR2 SQIVND (reference sequence). The CDR3 consists of 14 residues. V was pared by 5 bases and J by 4 bases, with 12 bases between. This entry comes from a study of resident and recirculating memory T cells in vitiligo. This receptor was taken from a male donor with vitiligo. The source material was blood. The chain joins TRBV19 to TRBJ1-5; D possibly corresponds to TRBD1 (6 bases). The CDR3 sequence is CASSPDRPNQPQHF. The CDR3 bases are TGTGCCAGTAGTCCAGACAGGCCTAATCAGCCCCAGCATTTT.